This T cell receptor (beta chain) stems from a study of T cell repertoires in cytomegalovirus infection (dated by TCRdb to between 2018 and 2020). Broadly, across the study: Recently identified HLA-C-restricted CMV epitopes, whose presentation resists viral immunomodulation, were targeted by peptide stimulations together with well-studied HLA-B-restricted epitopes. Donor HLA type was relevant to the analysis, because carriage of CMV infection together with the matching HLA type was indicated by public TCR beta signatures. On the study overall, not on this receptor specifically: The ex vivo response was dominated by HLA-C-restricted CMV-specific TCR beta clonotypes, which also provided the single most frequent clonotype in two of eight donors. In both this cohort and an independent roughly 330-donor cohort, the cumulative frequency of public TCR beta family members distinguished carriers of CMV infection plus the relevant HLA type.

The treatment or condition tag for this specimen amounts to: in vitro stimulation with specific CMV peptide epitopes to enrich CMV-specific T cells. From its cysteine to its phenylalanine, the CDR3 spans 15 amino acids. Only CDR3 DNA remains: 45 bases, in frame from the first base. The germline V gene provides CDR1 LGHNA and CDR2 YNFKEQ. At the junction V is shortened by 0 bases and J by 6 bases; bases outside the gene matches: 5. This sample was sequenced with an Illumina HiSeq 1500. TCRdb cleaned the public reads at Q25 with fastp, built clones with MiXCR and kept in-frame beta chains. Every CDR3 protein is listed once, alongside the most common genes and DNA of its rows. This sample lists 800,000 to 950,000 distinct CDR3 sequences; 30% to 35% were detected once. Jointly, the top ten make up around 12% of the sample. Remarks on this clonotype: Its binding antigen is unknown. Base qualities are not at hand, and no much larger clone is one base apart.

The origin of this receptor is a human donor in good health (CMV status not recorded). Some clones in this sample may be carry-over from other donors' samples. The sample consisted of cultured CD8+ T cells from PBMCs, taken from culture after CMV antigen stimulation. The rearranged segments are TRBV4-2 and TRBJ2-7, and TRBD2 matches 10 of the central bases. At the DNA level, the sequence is TGTGCCAGCAGCCAAGATCCTAGCGGGGGACGCGAGCAGTACTTC. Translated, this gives CASSQDPSGGREQYF.